This T cell receptor beta chain was documented in a study of OX40 agonist ivuxolimab in advanced cancers. Study in general: Treatment of patients was with ivuxolimab, an agonistic anti-OX40 (CD134) antibody.

Study conclusions and caveats: Low normalized T-cell clonal expansion was also seen in some nonresponders.

The CDR3 loop spans 14 amino acids. V lost 0 bases and J 3 bases, leaving 6 bases between the germline ends. Germline assignment: CDR1 MNHEY and CDR2 SMNVEV (reference sequence). Assay used: immunoSEQ multiplex PCR; TCRdb lists only in-frame clones, some missing. The data contain approximately 80,000 clones, around 90% of them singletons. A word on this clone: Its antigen remains unknown.

The receptor's source is an adult with an advanced solid tumor such as melanoma, head and neck, liver or kidney cancer. The chain uses TRBV27 and TRBJ1-5; no reliable D call. This specimen consisted of CD4+ or CD8+ T cells sorted from blood, obtained in a trial of the OX40 agonist ivuxolimab. CDR3 in DNA: TGTGCCAGCAGTTTATCGTGGCCCAATCAGCCCCAGCATTTT. Protein product: CASSLSWPNQPQHF.